This T cell receptor (beta chain) was profiled in a study of blood T cell repertoires in COVID-19. The V end was cut by 1 base, the J end by 8 bases, with 11 bases between. This CDR3 has 12 residues. Germline values: CDR1 GTSNPN, CDR2 SVGIG (reference sequence). The assay was immunoSEQ multiplex PCR, and TCRdb's table has in-frame clones only and misses some. This sample has 350,000 to 550,000 clones, with 80% to 90% found just once. Recovered Cohort 3 donors showed two negative PCRs, clearance, or symptom resolution. The material sequenced was PBMCs or T cells enriched from blood (not recorded which). This receptor was obtained from a man aged 30 to 45 who had recovered from COVID-19. V gene TRBV30 combines with J gene TRBJ1-2; D call uncertain. This CDR3 is CAWSAPRQGYTF. The CDR3 bases are TGTGCCTGGAGTGCGCCACGCCAGGGCTACACCTTC.